These 10 T cell receptor beta chains were all obtained from the same sample, sequenced in a study of blood T cell repertoires in COVID-19. Generated by immunoSEQ multiplex PCR, the TCRdb table keeps only in-frame clones and is missing some. The repertoire consists of about 270,000 clones, with more than 75% occurring once and the leading ten covering around 8.8%. Sequencing used peripheral blood. These receptors were obtained from a man between 35 and 55 years old with active or convalescent COVID-19.

The rearrangement links TRBV5-4 to TRBJ1-2, with 8 positions matching TRBD1. Losses at the gene ends were 3 bases for V and 6 bases for J; bases not matched to a gene: 7. CDR1 is SGHNT and CDR2 is YYREEE in the germline V gene (reference sequence). The CDR3 has 14 amino acids. This CDR3 is CASSSPGRGHGYTF. The CDR3 coding sequence is TGTGCCAGCAGCTCACCCGGCAGGGGGCATGGCTACACCTTC.

This clone was observed a few times. V usage is TRBV28 and J usage is TRBJ1-5; D is unresolved. Deletions cut 6 bases from V and 6 bases from J, with 12 bases between. Per germline, CDR1 MDHEN and CDR2 SYDVKM. The CDR3 consists of 13 residues. The CDR3 sequence: CASSPVWSQPQHF. CDR3 nucleotides: TGTGCCAGCAGCCCGGTTTGGAGTCAGCCCCAGCATTTT. The whole variable domain, filled in from reference TRBV28 and TRBJ1-5, reads DVKVTQSSRYLVKRTGEKVFLECVQDMDHENMFWYRQDPGLGLRLIYFSYDVKMKEKGDIPEGYSVSREKKERFSLILESASTNQTSMYLCASSPVWSQPQHFGDGTRLSIL.

The chain is built from TRBV11-3 and TRBJ2-5; D is uncertain. The CDR3 contains 14 residues. V lost 1 base and J 3 bases, leaving 9 bases between the germline ends. Per germline, CDR1 SGHNT and CDR2 YENEEA. CDR3 region: CASSLALTEETQYF. CDR3 nucleotides: TGTGCCAGCAGCTTAGCACTAACCGAAGAGACCCAGTACTTC.

V gene TRBV6-5 combines with J gene TRBJ2-7; D is unclear. Germline V lookup: CDR1 MNHEY, CDR2 SVGAGI. The V and J ends lost 7 bases and 3 bases respectively, with 10 bases between them. CDR3 length: 12 residues. The chain's CDR3 is CASKRSNYEQYF. In nucleotides, the CDR3 is TGTGCCAGCAAGAGGAGTAACTACGAGCAGTACTTC.

The chain is built from TRBV6-5 and TRBJ2-1, with D tentatively TRBD2 (6 bases). Trimming shortened V by 0 bases and J by 8 bases, and 11 bases separated the two germline ends. This CDR3 is built from 14 residues. Germline lookup yields CDR1 MNHEY and CDR2 SVGAGI. The DNA for the CDR3 is TGTGCCAGCAGTTACTCATCGGCGGGGTATGAGCAGTTCTTC. Encoded protein: CASSYSSAGYEQFF.

The CDR3 spells CASRQQRDTEAFF. CDR3 coding DNA: TGTGCCAGTAGACAACAGAGGGATACTGAAGCTTTCTTT. The rearrangement uses TRBV19 and TRBJ1-1; D is ambiguous. This CDR3 spans 13 amino acids. Germline CDR1 reads LNHDA; CDR2 reads SQIVND (reference sequence). V was pared by 6 bases and J by 5 bases, with 13 bases between.

The rearrangement links TRBV28 to TRBJ2-3; D may be TRBD1 (6 bases). Trimming removed 7 bases at V and 7 bases at J, with 15 bases between. This CDR3 contains 13 residues. Germline lookup yields CDR1 MDHEN and CDR2 SYDVKM. The CDR3 loop reads CASTTPDRYTQYF. For the CDR3, the DNA is TGTGCCAGCACTACGCCTGACAGGTATACGCAGTATTTT.

This chain connects TRBV9 to TRBJ1-1; D is unresolved. CDR1 is SGDLS, CDR2 YYNGEE, per germline. V gave up 0 bases and J gave up 2 bases, with 23 bases separating them. CDR3 length: 19 amino acids. CDR3 nucleotides: TGTGCCAGCAGCGTAGACCCGCAGACGGCAGTGGGCTTCAACACTGAAGCTTTCTTT. Its protein product is CASSVDPQTAVGFNTEAFF.

J is TRBJ1-2 and V is TRBV7-9; possibly TRBD1 for D (5 bases). This CDR3 is built from 14 residues. V lost 3 bases, J lost 6 bases, and 14 bases lay in between. CDR1 is SEHNR and CDR2 is FQNEAQ in the germline V gene (reference sequence). CDR3 amino acids: CASSFVRGGDGYTF. CDR3 nucleotides: TGTGCCAGCAGCTTTGTTCGGGGAGGGGATGGCTACACCTTC.

The chain recombines TRBV3-1 (or the pseudogene TRBV3-2) with TRBJ2-5; 7 nucleotides align to TRBD1. J was trimmed by 4 bases and V by 4 bases; bases with no gene match: 9. This CDR3 contains 15 residues. Germline CDR1 is LGHDT and CDR2 is YNNKEL (reference sequence). DNA for the CDR3: TGTGCCAGCAGCCTAATTACAGGGGTGGCAGAGACCCAGTACTTC. It is translated as CASSLITGVAETQYF.